The source of this T cell receptor beta chain is a study of shared clonotypes between healthy human individuals. Study context: CD8 memory received one plate per donor, CD8 naive two, CD4 memory three and CD4 naive three. Regarding the study as a whole: Richness estimates generally favored naive over memory subsets.

The germline V gene has CDR1 SEHNR and CDR2 FQNEAQ (reference sequence). V was pared by 0 bases and J by 2 bases, with 8 bases of the junction left unmatched. The CDR3 sequence is 18 residues long. This clone was seen a handful of times. Antigen unknown. Sequenced by immunoSEQ multiplex PCR; TCRdb stores in-frame clones only, minus some. This table holds some 790,000 clones, around 70% found once. The rearrangement uses TRBV7-9 and TRBJ2-3, with TRBD2 matching over 10 bases. The sequenced sample consisted of memory CD4+ T cells sorted from blood. As to subset: CD45RA-negative fraction. The sequence came from a young woman in good health. CDR3: CASSLARSSGRNTDTQYF. In nucleotides, the CDR3 is TGTGCCAGCAGCTTAGCACGCTCTAGCGGGAGAAACACAGATACGCAGTATTTT.